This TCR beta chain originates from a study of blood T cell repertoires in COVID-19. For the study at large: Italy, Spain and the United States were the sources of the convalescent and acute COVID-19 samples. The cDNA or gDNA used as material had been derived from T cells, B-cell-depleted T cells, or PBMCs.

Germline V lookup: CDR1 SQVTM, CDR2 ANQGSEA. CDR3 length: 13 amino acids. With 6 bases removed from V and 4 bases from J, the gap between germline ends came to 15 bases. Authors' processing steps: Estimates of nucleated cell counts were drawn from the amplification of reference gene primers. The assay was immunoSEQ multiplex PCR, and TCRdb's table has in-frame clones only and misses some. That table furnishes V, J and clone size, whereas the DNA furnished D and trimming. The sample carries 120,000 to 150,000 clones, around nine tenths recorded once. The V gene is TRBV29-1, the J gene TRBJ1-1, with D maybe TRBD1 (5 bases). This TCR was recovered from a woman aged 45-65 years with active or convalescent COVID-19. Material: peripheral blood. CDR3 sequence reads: CSVREGWGTEAFF. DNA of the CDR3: TGCAGCGTACGGGAGGGGTGGGGCACTGAAGCTTTCTTT.